This T cell receptor (beta chain) was recovered during a study of shared clonotypes between healthy human individuals. The CDR3 consists of 13 residues. CDR1 is SGDLS and CDR2 is YYNGEE in the germline V gene. V lost 0 bases to trimming and J lost 3 bases, with 6 bases between them. The table came from immunoSEQ multiplex PCR; TCRdb's copy has only in-frame clones and leaves some out. Of fewer than 1.8 million clones detected, approximately 98.5% appear once; the ten largest clones hold about 0.4%. Sequenced sample: naive CD4+ T cells sorted from blood. Noted subset: CD45RA+ positively selected. The rearrangement uses TRBV9 and TRBJ1-2; D is unclear. This clonotype was obtained from a man aged 30 to 39 in good health. The CDR3 bases are TGTGCCAGCAGCGTAGCTAGTGACTATGGCTACACCTTC. Its translation is CASSVASDYGYTF. Combining the CDR3 with reference TRBV9 and TRBJ1-2 gives the whole variable domain DSGVTQTPKHLITATGQRVTLRCSPRSGDLSVYWYQQSLDQGLQFLIQYYNGEERAKGNILERFSAQQFPDLHSELNLSSLELGDSALYFCASSVASDYGYTFGSGTRLTVV.